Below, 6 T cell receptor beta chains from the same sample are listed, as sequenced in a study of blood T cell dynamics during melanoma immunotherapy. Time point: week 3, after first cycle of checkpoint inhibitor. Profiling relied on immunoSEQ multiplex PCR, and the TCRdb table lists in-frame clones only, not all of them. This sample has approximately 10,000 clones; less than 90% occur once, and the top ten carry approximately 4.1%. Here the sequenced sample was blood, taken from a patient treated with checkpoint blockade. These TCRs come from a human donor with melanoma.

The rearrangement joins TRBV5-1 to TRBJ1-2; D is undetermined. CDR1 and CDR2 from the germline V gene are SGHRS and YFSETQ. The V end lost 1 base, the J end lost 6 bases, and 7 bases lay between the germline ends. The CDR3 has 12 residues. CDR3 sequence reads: CASSLTADGYTF. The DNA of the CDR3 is TGCGCCAGCAGCTTGACGGCGGATGGCTACACCTTC. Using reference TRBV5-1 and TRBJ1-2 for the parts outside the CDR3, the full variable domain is KAGVTQTPRYLIKTRGQQVTLSCSPISGHRSVSWYQQTPGQGLQFLFEYFSETQRNKGNFPGRFSGRQFSNSRSEMNVSTLELGDSALYLCASSLTADGYTFGSGTRLTVV.

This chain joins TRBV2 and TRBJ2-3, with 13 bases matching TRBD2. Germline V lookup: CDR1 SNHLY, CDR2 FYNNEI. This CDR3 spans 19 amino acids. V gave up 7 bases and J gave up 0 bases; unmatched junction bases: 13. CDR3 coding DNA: TGTGCCAGCACCCTACCTCGACTAGCGGGAGGCCCTAGCACAGATACGCAGTATTTT. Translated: CASTLPRLAGGPSTDTQYF.

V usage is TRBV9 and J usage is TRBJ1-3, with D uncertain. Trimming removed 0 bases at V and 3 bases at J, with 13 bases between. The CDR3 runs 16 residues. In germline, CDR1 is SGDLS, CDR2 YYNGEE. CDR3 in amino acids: CASSVEAGPLGNTIYF. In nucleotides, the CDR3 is TGTGCCAGCAGCGTAGAAGCAGGCCCCCTTGGAAACACCATATATTTT.

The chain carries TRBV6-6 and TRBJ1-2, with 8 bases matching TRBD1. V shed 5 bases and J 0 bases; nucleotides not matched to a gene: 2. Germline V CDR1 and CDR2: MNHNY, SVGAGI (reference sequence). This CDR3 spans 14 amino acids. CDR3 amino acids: CASSPTGANYGYTF. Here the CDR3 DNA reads TGTGCCAGCAGTCCGACAGGGGCTAACTATGGCTACACCTTC.

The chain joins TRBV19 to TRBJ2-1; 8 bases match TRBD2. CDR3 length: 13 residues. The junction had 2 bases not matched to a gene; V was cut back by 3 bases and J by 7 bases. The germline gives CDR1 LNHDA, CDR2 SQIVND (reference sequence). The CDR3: CASSIVAGNEQFF. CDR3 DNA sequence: TGTGCCAGTAGTATTGTAGCGGGGAATGAGCAGTTCTTC. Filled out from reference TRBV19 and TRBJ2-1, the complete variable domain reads DGGITQSPKYLFRKEGQNVTLSCEQNLNHDAMYWYRQDPGQGLRLIYYSQIVNDFQKGDIAEGYSVSREKKESFPLTVTSAQKNPTAFYLCASSIVAGNEQFFGPGTRLTVL.

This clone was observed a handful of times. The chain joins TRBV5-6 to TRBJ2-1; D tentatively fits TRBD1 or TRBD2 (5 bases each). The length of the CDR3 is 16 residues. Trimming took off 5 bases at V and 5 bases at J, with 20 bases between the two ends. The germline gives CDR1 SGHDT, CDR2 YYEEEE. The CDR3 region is CASSGYVGTFNNEQFF. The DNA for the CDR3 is TGTGCCAGCAGTGGTTACGTCGGGACCTTCAACAATGAGCAGTTCTTC.